A single sample gave rise to the 21 T cell receptor beta chains below, sequenced in a study of blood T cell repertoires in COVID-19. Using immunoSEQ multiplex PCR, the repertoire was profiled, and TCRdb retains in-frame clones only, with some absent. Here the sample spans over 65,000 clones, roughly 82% being singletons. Sequencing input: peripheral blood. These receptors were obtained from an elderly man with active COVID-19.

The gene calls are TRBV5-1 and TRBJ2-3; 10 nucleotides agree with TRBD1. CDR3 size: 16 residues. Germline V CDR1 and CDR2: SGHRS, YFSETQ. Trimming took 3 bases from V and 0 from J; bases not matched to a gene: 4. CDR3 in DNA: TGCGCCAGCAGCTGGGACAGGGGCCTCAGCACAGATACGCAGTATTTT. Amino acid sequence: CASSWDRGLSTDTQYF.

The V and J genes are TRBV5-1 and TRBJ2-6; D perhaps matches TRBD2 (5 bases). Trimming removed 0 bases from V and 0 bases from J, with 10 bases in between. In germline, CDR1 is SGHRS, CDR2 YFSETQ. The CDR3 spans 17 residues. The CDR3: CASSLGTGSSGANVLTF. CDR3 nucleotides: TGCGCCAGCAGCTTGGGTACGGGGAGCTCTGGGGCCAACGTCCTGACTTTC.

This clone was counted between two and nine times. The V and J genes are TRBV25-1 and TRBJ2-7, with 7 bases lining up with TRBD2. Per germline, CDR1 MGHDK and CDR2 SYGVNS. The trim removed 6 bases at V and 1 base at J, leaving 3 bases unmatched. This CDR3 has 13 residues. The CDR3 nucleotides read TGTGCCAGCAGACAAGCGGGATCCTACGAGCAGTACTTC. This encodes CASRQAGSYEQYF.

The chain employs TRBV9 and TRBJ2-5; a weak D match, TRBD2 (5 bases). Germline values: CDR1 SGDLS, CDR2 YYNGEE. Trimming pared 3 bases from V and 5 bases from J, leaving 17 bases between. The CDR3 extends over 15 amino acids. The CDR3 nucleotides read TGTGCCAGCAGCGAGAGGGATACCCGAGGGGAGACCCAGTACTTC. This gives the protein CASSERDTRGETQYF. Full variable domain (outside the CDR3, taken from reference TRBV9 and TRBJ2-5): DSGVTQTPKHLITATGQRVTLRCSPRSGDLSVYWYQQSLDQGLQFLIQYYNGEERAKGNILERFSAQQFPDLHSELNLSSLELGDSALYFCASSERDTRGETQYFGPGTRLLVL.

Written as DNA, the CDR3 is TGTGCCAGCAGTTTTGAGGCATCTGGAAACACCATATATTTT. It specifies CASSFEASGNTIYF. The rearrangement uses TRBV9 and TRBJ1-3; D not certain. CDR3 length: 14 residues. Trimming left V 5 bases short and J 1 base short, with 10 bases between. In germline, CDR1 is SGDLS, CDR2 YYNGEE. The full variable domain, rest sourced from reference TRBV9 and TRBJ1-3, is DSGVTQTPKHLITATGQRVTLRCSPRSGDLSVYWYQQSLDQGLQFLIQYYNGEERAKGNILERFSAQQFPDLHSELNLSSLELGDSALYFCASSFEASGNTIYFGEGSWLTVV.

V usage is TRBV7-3 and J usage is TRBJ2-5; D is perhaps TRBD1 (6 bases). The germline V and J ends were trimmed by 2 bases and 1 base, with 11 bases remaining between them. The CDR3 extends over 15 amino acids. The germline V gene has CDR1 SGHTA and CDR2 FQGTGA. The CDR3 DNA follows: TGTGCCAGCAGCTTATCCGGACAGATCCAAGAGACCCAGTACTTC. Translated, it gives CASSLSGQIQETQYF.

The rearrangement links TRBV6-2 or TRBV6-3 to TRBJ1-5, with TRBD1 as a possible D gene (5 bases). Per germline, CDR1 MNHEY and CDR2 SVGEGT. The CDR3 runs 15 residues. Trimming removed 4 bases at V and 0 bases at J, with 10 bases between. The CDR3 loop reads CASSFTGNSNQPQHF. The CDR3 DNA follows: TGTGCCAGCAGTTTCACAGGAAATAGCAATCAGCCCCAGCATTTT.

The genes are TRBV4-2 and TRBJ2-1; TRBD2 aligns across 12 bases. The CDR3 runs to 18 residues. The V segment lost 1 base and the J segment 6 bases; nucleotides outside the gene matches: 10. CDR1 LGHNA and CDR2 YNFKEQ come from the germline V gene. This chain's CDR3 is CASSQVTASGRVGNEQFF. DNA of the CDR3: TGTGCCAGCAGCCAAGTTACGGCTAGCGGGAGGGTGGGCAATGAGCAGTTCTTC.

This clone has only one observation. This chain connects TRBV7-2 to TRBJ2-3; 11 bases are shared with TRBD2. Trimming at V came to 1 base and at J to 4 bases, leaving 13 bases not matched to a gene. Germline V gives CDR1 SGHTA, CDR2 FQGNSA. The CDR3 length is 19 residues. For the CDR3, the DNA is TGTGCCAGCAGCTTAGGATCGGATGTAGCGGGAGGGCCCCCAGATACGCAGTATTTT. Protein: CASSLGSDVAGGPPDTQYF. Looking up the rest from reference TRBV7-2 and TRBJ2-3 gives the full variable domain: GAGVSQSPSNKVTEKGKDVELRCDPISGHTALYWYRQSLGQGLEFLIYFQGNSAPDKSGLPSDRFSAERTGGSVSTLTIQRTQQEDSAVYLCASSLGSDVAGGPPDTQYFGPGTRLTVL.

V usage is TRBV27 and J usage is TRBJ2-5; the D gene is possibly TRBD2 (6 bases). The CDR3 is 15 amino acids. The V end lost 4 bases, the J end lost 1 base, and 13 bases lay between the germline ends. Germline V lookup: CDR1 MNHEY, CDR2 SMNVEV (reference sequence). The CDR3 sequence is CASSSRGTFQETQYF. DNA for the CDR3: TGTGCCAGCAGTTCGCGGGGAACCTTCCAAGAGACCCAGTACTTC.

The chain has TRBV2 and TRBJ2-1; 7 bases are shared with TRBD2. With V trimmed by 0 bases and J by 7 bases, 3 bases remained unmatched. This CDR3 contains 14 residues. The germline gives CDR1 SNHLY, CDR2 FYNNEI. CDR3 DNA: TGTGCCAGCAGTGAAGCGGGAGGGCTGAATGAGCAGTTCTTC. Its translation is CASSEAGGLNEQFF.

V is TRBV19 and J is TRBJ2-3; 9 bases are a match to TRBD2. V lost 6 bases, J lost 4 bases, and 11 bases stayed unmatched. The length of the CDR3 is 16 residues. Germline CDR1 is LNHDA and CDR2 is SQIVND (reference sequence). The CDR3 nucleotides are TGTGCCAGTAGCTGGGGTAGCGGGAGTAGGGCAGATACGCAGTATTTT. It specifies CASSWGSGSRADTQYF.

The CDR3 reads CASSLVAGTEAFF. The CDR3 DNA sequence: TGTGCCAGCAGCTTAGTAGCTGGGACAGAAGCTTTCTTT. The rearrangement uses TRBV11-3 and TRBJ1-1; D may be TRBD1 (6 bases). V lost 1 base, J lost 8 bases, and 11 bases lay in between. The V gene's germline CDR1 is SGHNT and CDR2 YENEEA. This CDR3 is 13 amino acids long.

The chain recombines TRBV4-3 with TRBJ2-3; 13 nucleotides match TRBD2. With 4 bases clipped from V and 6 bases from J, the junction kept 19 bases outside the gene matches. CDR1 and CDR2 from the germline V gene are LGHNA and YSLEER. The length of the CDR3 is 20 residues. CDR3 nucleotide sequence: TGCGCCAGCAGCCCCAAACTTATCACTAGCGGGGGGGCGCCGACGGATACGCAGTATTTT. It is translated as CASSPKLITSGGAPTDTQYF.

This clone was detected only a few times. V gene TRBV29-1 combines with J gene TRBJ2-1, with a tentative D call TRBD1 (6 bases). Germline CDR1 and CDR2: SQVTM and ANQGSEA. The CDR3 extends over 13 amino acids. V shed 5 bases and J shed 1 base, with 9 bases lying between them. The CDR3 region is CSVQQGSYNEQFF. CDR3 nucleotides: TGCAGCGTTCAACAGGGTTCCTACAATGAGCAGTTCTTC.

The chain joins TRBV6-2 or TRBV6-3 to TRBJ2-1; TRBD2 matches 14 bases. With 2 bases clipped from V and 5 bases from J, the junction kept 2 bases outside the gene matches. Germline V CDR1 and CDR2: MNHEY, SVGEGT. This CDR3 is 16 amino acids long. CDR3 nucleotide sequence: TGTGCCAGCAGTTACGGACTAGCGGGAGGTAACAATGAGCAGTTCTTC. This codes for CASSYGLAGGNNEQFF.

The table lists this clone with a few counts. J is TRBJ1-5 and V is TRBV6-5; the match to TRBD1 covers 7 bases. Unmatched junction bases numbered 10, after V lost 6 bases and J lost 11 bases. Germline CDR1 reads MNHEY; CDR2 reads SVGAGI. The CDR3 extends over 13 amino acids. The CDR3 nucleotides read TGTGCCAGCAGAGCCACAGGGGAGGAAGCCCAGCATTTT. Amino acid sequence: CASRATGEEAQHF.

This clone has only a few counts. V is TRBV9 and J is TRBJ1-1; D uncertain. In germline, CDR1 is SGDLS, CDR2 YYNGEE. There are 12 residues in the CDR3. V lost 0 bases, J lost 7 bases, and 7 bases lay in between. The CDR3 loop reads CASSVEGGEAFF. The CDR3 DNA is TGTGCCAGCAGCGTAGAGGGAGGTGAAGCTTTCTTT.

V is TRBV11-2 and J is TRBJ2-1; 8 bases fit TRBD2. The V and J ends lost 0 bases and 2 bases, in that order; junction bases with no gene match: 6. The CDR3 covers 17 residues. CDR1 is SGHAT and CDR2 is FQNNGV in the germline V gene. The CDR3 sequence is CASSLDRRGVPYNEQFF. The CDR3 DNA reads as TGTGCCAGCAGCTTAGATCGGCGGGGGGTGCCCTACAATGAGCAGTTCTTC.

The gene calls are TRBV19 and TRBJ1-2, with 7 bases matching TRBD1. This CDR3 has 14 amino acids. Losses at the gene ends were 6 bases for V and 4 bases for J; bases not matched to a gene: 8. Germline V CDR1 and CDR2: LNHDA, SQIVND (reference sequence). For the CDR3, the DNA is TGTGCCAGTAGCCCCGCCAGACAGGGCTATGGCTACACCTTC. Its protein is CASSPARQGYGYTF.

The rearrangement links TRBV10-3 to TRBJ2-5; 7 bases fit TRBD1. CDR3 size: 15 residues. Trimming took 3 bases from V and 2 from J; bases not matched to a gene: 6. From germline, CDR1 is ENHRY and CDR2 SYGVKD. The CDR3 sequence: CAISDVKGAQETQYF. The CDR3 coding sequence is TGTGCCATCAGTGATGTTAAGGGGGCTCAAGAGACCCAGTACTTC.